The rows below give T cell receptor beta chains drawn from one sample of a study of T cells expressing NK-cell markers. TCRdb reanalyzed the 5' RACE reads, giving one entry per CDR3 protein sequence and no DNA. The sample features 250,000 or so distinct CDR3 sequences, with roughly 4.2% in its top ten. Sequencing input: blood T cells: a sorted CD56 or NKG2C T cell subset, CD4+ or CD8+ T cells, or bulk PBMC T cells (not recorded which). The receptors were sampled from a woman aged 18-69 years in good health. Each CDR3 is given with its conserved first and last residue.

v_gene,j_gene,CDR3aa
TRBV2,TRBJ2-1,CASRQTSNEQFF
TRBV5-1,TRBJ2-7,CASRIAGGPYEQYF
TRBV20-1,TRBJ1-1,CSARDLYGRLNTEAFF
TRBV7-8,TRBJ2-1,CASGVRLGLAGEGNEQFF
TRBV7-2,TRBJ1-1,CASSFLEVAFF
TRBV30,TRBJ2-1,CAWTTGNNEQFF
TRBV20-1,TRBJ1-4,CSAPTAGSINEKLFF
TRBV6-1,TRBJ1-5,CASRDLGIGQPQHF
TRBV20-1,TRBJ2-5,CSARKGEAQYF
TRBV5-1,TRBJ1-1,CASSPQPSNTEAFF
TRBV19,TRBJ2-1,CASSRDNEQFF
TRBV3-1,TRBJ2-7,CASSRAGTGYEQYF
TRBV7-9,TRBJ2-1,CASSPGTSGTREQFF
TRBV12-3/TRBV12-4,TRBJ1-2,CASSQTGRGPYGYTF
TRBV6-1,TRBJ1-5,CASRLLGTGGNQPQHF
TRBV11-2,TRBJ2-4,CASSLVSRLAGKNIQYF
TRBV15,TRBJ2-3,CATSRDKGEGTDTQYF
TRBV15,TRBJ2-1,CATSRARADYNEQFF
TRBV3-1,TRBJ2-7,CASSRGLAGVYEQYF
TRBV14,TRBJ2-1,CASSKKRAPLYNEQFF
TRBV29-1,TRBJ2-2,CSVGVGLAGVGGELFF
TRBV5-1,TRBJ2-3,CASSLDQSPPRPDTQYF
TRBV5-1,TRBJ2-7,CASSSYDRGDYEQYF
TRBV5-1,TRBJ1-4,CASSLRATNEKLFF
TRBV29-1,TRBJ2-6,CSVATDVGSGANVLTF
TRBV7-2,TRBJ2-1,CASRRTQAVSYNEQFF
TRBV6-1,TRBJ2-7,CASSQTSGSRQYF
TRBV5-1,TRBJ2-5,CASSLVQGAETQYF
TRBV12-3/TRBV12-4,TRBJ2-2,CASSFRTANTGELFF
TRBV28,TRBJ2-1,CASSRLGEQFF
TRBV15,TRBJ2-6,CATSRDFNSGANVLTF
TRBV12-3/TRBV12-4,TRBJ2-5,CASSDAGTSGRAWQETQYF
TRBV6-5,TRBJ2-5,CASSYLETQYF
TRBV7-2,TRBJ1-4,CASSTGAVVAQKLFF
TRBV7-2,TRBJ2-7,CASSSRTQTSVEQYF
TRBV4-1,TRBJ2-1,CASSQGGDYPYNEQFF
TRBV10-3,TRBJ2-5,CAISGSFTSGQETQYF
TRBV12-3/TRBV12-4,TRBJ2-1,CASSSYGAGRRYEQFF
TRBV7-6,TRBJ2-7,CASRPRDTSYEQYF
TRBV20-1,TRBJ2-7,CSARPLAGLYEQYF
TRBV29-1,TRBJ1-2,CSVEPKQGSPYGYTF
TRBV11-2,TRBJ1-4,CASSRNTGTGGEKLFF
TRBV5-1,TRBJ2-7,CASSPTSGPSYEQYF
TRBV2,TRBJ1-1,CASSVSAGNTEAFF
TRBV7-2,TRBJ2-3,CASSKAGPNTDTQYF
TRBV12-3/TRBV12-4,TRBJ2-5,CASSLRRGGQETQYF
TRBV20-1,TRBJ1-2,CSAREGKNGYTF
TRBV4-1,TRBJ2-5,CASSQGPTSGGQETQYF
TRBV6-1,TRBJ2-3,CASNNWDTTTDTQYF
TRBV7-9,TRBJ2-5,CASSLGGKETQYF
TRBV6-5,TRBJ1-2,CASSYPQVQGGYTF
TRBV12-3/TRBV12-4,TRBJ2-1,CASSLGRGGSGSPLYNEQFF
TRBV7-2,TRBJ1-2,CASSLAPGQGARGYTF
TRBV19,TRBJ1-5,CASSPSDPKSSQHF